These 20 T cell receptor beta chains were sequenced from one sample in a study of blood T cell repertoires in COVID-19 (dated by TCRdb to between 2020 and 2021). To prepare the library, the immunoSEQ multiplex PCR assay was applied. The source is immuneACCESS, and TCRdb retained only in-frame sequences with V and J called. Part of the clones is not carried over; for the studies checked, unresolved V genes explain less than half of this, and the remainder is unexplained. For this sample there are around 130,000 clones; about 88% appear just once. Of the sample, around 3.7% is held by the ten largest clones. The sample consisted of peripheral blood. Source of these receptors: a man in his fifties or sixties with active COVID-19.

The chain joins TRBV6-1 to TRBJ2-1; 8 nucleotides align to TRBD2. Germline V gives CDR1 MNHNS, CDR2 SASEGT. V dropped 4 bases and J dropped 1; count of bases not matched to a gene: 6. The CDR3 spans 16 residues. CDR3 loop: CASSVGIAGSYNEQFF. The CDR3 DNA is TGTGCCAGCAGTGTGGGGATAGCGGGGTCCTACAATGAGCAGTTCTTC.

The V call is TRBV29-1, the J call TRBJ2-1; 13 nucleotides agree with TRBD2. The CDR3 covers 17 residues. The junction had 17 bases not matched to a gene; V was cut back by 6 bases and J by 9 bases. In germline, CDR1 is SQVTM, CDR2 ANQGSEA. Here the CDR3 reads CSVLTSGRAELLGEQFF. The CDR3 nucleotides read TGCAGCGTCCTAACTAGCGGGAGGGCCGAGCTGTTGGGTGAGCAGTTCTTC.

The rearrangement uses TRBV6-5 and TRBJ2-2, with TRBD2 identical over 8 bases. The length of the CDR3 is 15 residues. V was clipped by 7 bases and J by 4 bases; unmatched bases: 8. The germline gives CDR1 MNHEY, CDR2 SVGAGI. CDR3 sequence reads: CASNRAGGGTGELFF. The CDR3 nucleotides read TGTGCCAGCAACCGGGCGGGGGGTGGCACCGGGGAGCTGTTTTTT.

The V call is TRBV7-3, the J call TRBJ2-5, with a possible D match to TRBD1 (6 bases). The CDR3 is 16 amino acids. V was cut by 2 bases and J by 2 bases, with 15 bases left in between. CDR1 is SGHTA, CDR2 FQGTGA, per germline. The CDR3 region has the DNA TGTGCCAGCAGCTTAGGGGGCAGCAGGGGACAAGAGACCCAGTACTTC. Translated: CASSLGGSRGQETQYF.

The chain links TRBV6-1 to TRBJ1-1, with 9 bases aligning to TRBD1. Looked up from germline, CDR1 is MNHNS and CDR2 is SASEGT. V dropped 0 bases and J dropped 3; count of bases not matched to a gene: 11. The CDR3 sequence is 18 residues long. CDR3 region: CASSEASRDREWYTEAFF. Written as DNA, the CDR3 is TGTGCCAGCAGTGAAGCCTCCCGGGACAGGGAGTGGTACACTGAAGCTTTCTTT.

CDR3 coding DNA: TGTGCCAGCAGTAACAGTTACGGCGAGCAGTTCTTC. Translated, it gives CASSNSYGEQFF. The chain is built from TRBV2 and TRBJ2-1; D not resolved. From germline, CDR1 is SNHLY and CDR2 FYNNEI. The V and J ends lost 5 bases and 10 bases respectively, with 12 bases between them. The length of the CDR3 is 12 residues.

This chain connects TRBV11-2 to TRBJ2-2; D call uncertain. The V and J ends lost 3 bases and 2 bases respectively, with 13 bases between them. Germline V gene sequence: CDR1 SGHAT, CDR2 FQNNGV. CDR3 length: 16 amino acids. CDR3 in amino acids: CASSFRQDGNTGELFF. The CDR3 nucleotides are TGTGCCAGCAGCTTTCGGCAGGATGGAAACACCGGGGAGCTGTTTTTT.

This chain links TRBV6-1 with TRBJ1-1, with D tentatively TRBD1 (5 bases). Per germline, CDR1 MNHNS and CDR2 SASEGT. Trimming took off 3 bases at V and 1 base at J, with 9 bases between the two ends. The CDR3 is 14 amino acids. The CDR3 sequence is CASSDRAGNTEAFF. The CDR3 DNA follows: TGTGCCAGCAGTGACAGGGCTGGGAACACTGAAGCTTTCTTT.

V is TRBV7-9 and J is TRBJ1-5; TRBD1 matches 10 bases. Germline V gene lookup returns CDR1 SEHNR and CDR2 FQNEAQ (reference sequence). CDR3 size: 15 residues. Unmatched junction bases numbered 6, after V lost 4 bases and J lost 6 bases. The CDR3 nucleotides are TGTGCCAGCAGCTCGACAGGGGGCGCGGGTCAGCCCCAGCATTTT. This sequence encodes CASSSTGGAGQPQHF.

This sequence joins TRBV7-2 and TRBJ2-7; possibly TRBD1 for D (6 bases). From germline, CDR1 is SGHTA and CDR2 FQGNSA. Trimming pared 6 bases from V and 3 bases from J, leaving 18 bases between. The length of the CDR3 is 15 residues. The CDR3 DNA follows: TGTGCCAGCAGGACAACAGGGAGCCCTTTCTACGAGCAGTACTTC. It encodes CASRTTGSPFYEQYF.

The CDR3 sequence is CASSIGGGGRPQHF. For the CDR3, the DNA is TGTGCCAGTAGTATAGGTGGGGGAGGCCGGCCCCAGCATTTT. The chain links TRBV19 to TRBJ1-5; the D gene is possibly TRBD1 (5 bases). The CDR3 has 14 residues. Looked up from germline, CDR1 is LNHDA and CDR2 is SQIVND (reference sequence). V lost 1 base, J lost 9 bases, and 13 bases lay in between.

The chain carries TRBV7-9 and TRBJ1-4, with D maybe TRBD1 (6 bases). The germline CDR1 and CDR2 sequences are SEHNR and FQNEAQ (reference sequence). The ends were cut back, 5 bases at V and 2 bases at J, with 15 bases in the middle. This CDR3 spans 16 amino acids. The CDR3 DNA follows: TGTGCCAGCAGCATTACAGGGTTTCCGACTAATGAAAAACTGTTTTTT. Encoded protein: CASSITGFPTNEKLFF. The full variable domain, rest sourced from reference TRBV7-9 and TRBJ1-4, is DTGVSQNPRHKITKRGQNVTFRCDPISEHNRLYWYRQTLGQGPEFLTYFQNEAQLEKSRLLSDRFSAERPKGSFSTLEIQRTEQGDSAMYLCASSITGFPTNEKLFFGSGTQLSVL.

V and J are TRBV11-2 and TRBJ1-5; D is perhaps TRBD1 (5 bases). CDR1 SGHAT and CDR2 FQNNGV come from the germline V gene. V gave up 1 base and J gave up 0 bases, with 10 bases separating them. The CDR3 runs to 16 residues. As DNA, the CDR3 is TGTGCCAGCAGCTTAGGGCAGGGTAATAGCAATCAGCCCCAGCATTTT. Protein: CASSLGQGNSNQPQHF.

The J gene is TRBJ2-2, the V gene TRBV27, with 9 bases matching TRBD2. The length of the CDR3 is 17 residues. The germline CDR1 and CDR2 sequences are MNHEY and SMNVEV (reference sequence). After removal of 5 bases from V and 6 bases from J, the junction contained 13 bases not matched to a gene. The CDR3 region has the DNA TGTGCCAGCAGTCCCCGGGTTCTGGCGGGGGGGCCCGGGGAGCTGTTTTTT. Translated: CASSPRVLAGGPGELFF.

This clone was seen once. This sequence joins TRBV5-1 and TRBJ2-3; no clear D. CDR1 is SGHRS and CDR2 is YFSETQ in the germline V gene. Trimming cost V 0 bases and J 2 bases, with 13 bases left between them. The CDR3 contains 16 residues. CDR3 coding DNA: TGCGCCAGCAGCTTGGAGGCAGCACAGAACACAGATACGCAGTATTTT. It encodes CASSLEAAQNTDTQYF.

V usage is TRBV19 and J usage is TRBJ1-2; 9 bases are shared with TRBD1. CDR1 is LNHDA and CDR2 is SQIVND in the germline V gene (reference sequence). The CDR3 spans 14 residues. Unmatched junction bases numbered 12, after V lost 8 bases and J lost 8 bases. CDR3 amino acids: CASEIGTGILGYTF. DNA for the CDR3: TGTGCCAGTGAGATTGGGACAGGGATATTAGGCTACACCTTC.

CDR3 DNA sequence: TGTGCCATCAGTGAGTCTGGACTGTCGACCTACGAGCAGTACGTC. Protein product: CAISESGLSTYEQYV. The chain employs TRBV10-3 and TRBJ2-7, with D perhaps matching TRBD2 (5 bases). Germline V lookup: CDR1 ENHRY, CDR2 SYGVKD. Trimming removed 0 bases from V and 2 bases from J, with 11 bases in between. CDR3 length equals 15 residues.

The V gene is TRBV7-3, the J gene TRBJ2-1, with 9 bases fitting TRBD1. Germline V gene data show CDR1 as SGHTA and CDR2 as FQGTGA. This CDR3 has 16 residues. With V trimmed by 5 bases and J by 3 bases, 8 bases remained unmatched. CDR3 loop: CASSPSRDRVYNEQFF. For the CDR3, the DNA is TGTGCCAGCAGCCCAAGTCGGGACAGGGTCTACAATGAGCAGTTCTTC.

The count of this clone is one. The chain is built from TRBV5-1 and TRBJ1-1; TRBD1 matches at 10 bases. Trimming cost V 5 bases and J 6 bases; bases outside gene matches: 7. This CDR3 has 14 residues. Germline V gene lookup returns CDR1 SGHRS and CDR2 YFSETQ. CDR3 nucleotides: TGCGCCAGCAGAGGGGGACAGGGGTCGGCTGAAGCTTTCTTT. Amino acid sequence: CASRGGQGSAEAFF.

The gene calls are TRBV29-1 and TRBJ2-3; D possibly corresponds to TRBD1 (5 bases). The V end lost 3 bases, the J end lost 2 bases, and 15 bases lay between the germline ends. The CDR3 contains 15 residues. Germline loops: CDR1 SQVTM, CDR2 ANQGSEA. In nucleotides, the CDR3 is TGCAGCGTTGATGCCCCACAGGTTTACACAGATACGCAGTATTTT. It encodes CSVDAPQVYTDTQYF.